These 31 T cell receptor beta chains came from one sample sequenced in a study of control samples from healthy donors and cancer patients. Produced via immunoSEQ multiplex PCR; TCRdb's table is partial and in-frame only. The table shows about 130,000 clones, with around 90% occurring only once. Sequenced material: blood. Receptor source: a man between 35 and 55 years old in good health.

V usage is TRBV28 and J usage is TRBJ2-2; 7 bases agree with TRBD2. Germline assignment: CDR1 MDHEN and CDR2 SYDVKM. The trim removed 6 bases at V and 5 bases at J, leaving 15 bases unmatched. The CDR3 contains 17 residues. CDR3 region: CASSVDLAGEGTGELFF. CDR3 nucleotide sequence: TGTGCCAGCAGCGTTGACTTGGCGGGGGAAGGTACCGGGGAGCTGTTTTTT.

The chain employs TRBV18 and TRBJ1-4; 11 nucleotides align to TRBD1. Germline V gene lookup returns CDR1 KGHSH and CDR2 LQKENI. The V gene end was trimmed by 6 bases and the J gene end by 0 bases; junction bases not matched to a gene: 3. This CDR3 is 16 amino acids long. CDR3 amino acids: CASSPGQGATNEKLFF. CDR3 DNA: TGTGCCAGCTCGCCGGGACAGGGGGCAACTAATGAAAAACTGTTTTTT.

This CDR3 is CASSQGPAIQETQYF. CDR3 nucleotides: TGCGCCAGCAGCCAAGGACCGGCAATCCAAGAGACCCAGTACTTC. This chain uses TRBV4-1 with TRBJ2-5, with D unresolved. Trimming left V 1 base short and J 1 base short, with 10 bases between. Germline V gene sequence: CDR1 MGHRA, CDR2 YSYEKL. This CDR3 has 15 residues.

The chain has TRBV3-1 (or the pseudogene TRBV3-2) and TRBJ2-5; 12 bases are a match to TRBD2. Germline V gene data show CDR1 as LGHDT and CDR2 as YNNKEL (reference sequence). The CDR3 is made up of 18 amino acids. V shed 0 bases and J 3 bases; nucleotides not matched to a gene: 8. In DNA form, the CDR3 reads TGTGCCAGCAGCCAAGATGGTACTAGCGGGGGGCGCAAAGAGACCCAGTACTTC. Residues: CASSQDGTSGGRKETQYF.

The chain has TRBV9 and TRBJ2-7, with 9 bases lining up with TRBD2. This CDR3 has 15 amino acids. The V gene's germline CDR1 is SGDLS and CDR2 YYNGEE. V was pared by 4 bases and J by 2 bases, with 7 bases of the junction left unmatched. This CDR3 reads CASSTRLAGPYEQYF. As DNA, the CDR3 is TGTGCCAGCAGCACCCGTCTAGCGGGACCCTACGAGCAGTACTTC. Using reference TRBV9 and TRBJ2-7 for the parts outside the CDR3, the full variable domain is DSGVTQTPKHLITATGQRVTLRCSPRSGDLSVYWYQQSLDQGLQFLIQYYNGEERAKGNILERFSAQQFPDLHSELNLSSLELGDSALYFCASSTRLAGPYEQYFGPGTRLTVT.

The genes are TRBV3-1 (or the pseudogene TRBV3-2) and TRBJ1-5; D unresolved. Germline CDR1 LGHDT, CDR2 YNNKEL (reference sequence). This CDR3 comprises 14 residues. V gave up 2 bases and J gave up 0 bases, with 5 bases separating them. DNA for the CDR3: TGTGCCAGCAGCCAATCCGATAGCAATCAGCCCCAGCATTTT. Translating it yields CASSQSDSNQPQHF.

The chain is built from TRBV3-1 (or the pseudogene TRBV3-2) and TRBJ1-2; D may be TRBD1 (5 bases). The CDR3 has 15 amino acids. The germline CDR1 and CDR2 sequences are LGHDT and YNNKEL (reference sequence). The V end was cut by 1 base, the J end by 4 bases, with 13 bases between. The CDR3: CASSQGQGEVYGYTF. DNA of the CDR3: TGTGCCAGCAGCCAAGGGCAAGGGGAAGTCTATGGCTACACCTTC.

V and J are TRBV6-5 and TRBJ2-7; 8 bases agree with TRBD2. With V trimmed by 6 bases and J by 6 bases, 4 bases remained unmatched. Germline V gives CDR1 MNHEY, CDR2 SVGAGI. The CDR3 totals 12 residues. The DNA for the CDR3 is TGTGCCAGCAGAGACGGGGGGGTCGAGCAGTACTTC. Amino acids: CASRDGGVEQYF.

The chain employs TRBV3-1 (or the pseudogene TRBV3-2) and TRBJ2-3, with 11 positions matching TRBD1. CDR3 length: 16 amino acids. The germline gives CDR1 LGHDT, CDR2 YNNKEL (reference sequence). The junction had 7 bases not matched to a gene; V was cut back by 2 bases and J by 6 bases. CDR3 DNA sequence: TGTGCCAGCAGCCAAATGACCGGGACAGGGGGGGATACGCAGTATTTT. Protein sequence: CASSQMTGTGGDTQYF.

V is TRBV5-1 and J is TRBJ1-6; 8 bases map to TRBD1. This CDR3 contains 14 residues. Germline trimming cut 4 bases from V and 7 bases from J; bases unmatched to any gene: 4. Germline assignment: CDR1 SGHRS and CDR2 YFSETQ. CDR3 region: CASSLGQANSPLHF. The DNA for the CDR3 is TGCGCCAGCAGCCTGGGACAGGCAAATTCACCCCTCCACTTT. The full variable domain, in which reference TRBV5-1 and TRBJ1-6 provide the parts outside the CDR3, is KAGVTQTPRYLIKTRGQQVTLSCSPISGHRSVSWYQQTPGQGLQFLFEYFSETQRNKGNFPGRFSGRQFSNSRSEMNVSTLELGDSALYLCASSLGQANSPLHFGNGTRLTVT.

The rearrangement uses TRBV9 and TRBJ2-2; D perhaps matches TRBD2 (7 bases). The ends were cut back, 7 bases at V and 3 bases at J, with 10 bases in the middle. CDR1 and CDR2 (germline): SGDLS, YYNGEE. The CDR3 spans 13 residues. The CDR3 loop is CASGEGDTGELFF. CDR3 DNA sequence: TGTGCCAGCGGGGAGGGGGACACCGGGGAGCTGTTTTTT.

The chain uses TRBV18 and TRBJ2-1, with D unresolved. Germline loops: CDR1 KGHSH, CDR2 LQKENI. Between the trimmed V and J ends, which lost 2 bases and 0 bases, there was a span of 8 bases. The CDR3 runs to 15 residues. The CDR3 DNA reads as TGTGCCAGCTCACCATCCCTTAGCTCCTACAATGAGCAGTTCTTC. It specifies CASSPSLSSYNEQFF.

Details on this clone: Different DNA sequences within this sample yield the same CDR3. V gene TRBV5-1 combines with J gene TRBJ1-6, with 7 positions matching TRBD1. V was clipped by 4 bases and J by 10 bases; unmatched bases: 8. CDR3 size: 14 residues. Germline V gene lookup returns CDR1 SGHRS and CDR2 YFSETQ. The CDR3 region has the DNA TGCGCCAGCAGCCCTCAGGGGGGGCCGTCACCCCTCCACTTT. It is translated as CASSPQGGPSPLHF.

The chain has TRBV7-9 and TRBJ1-4; the D is unclear. The CDR3 has 15 residues. Per the germline V gene, CDR1 is SEHNR and CDR2 is FQNEAQ (reference sequence). V was pared by 2 bases and J by 1 base, with 8 bases between. The CDR3 DNA sequence: TGTGCCAGCAGCTTAAATCGCTTAACTAATGAAAAACTGTTTTTT. It codes for CASSLNRLTNEKLFF.

The chain couples TRBV12-3 or TRBV12-4 to TRBJ2-1; D is possibly TRBD2 (6 bases). V lost 6 bases to trimming and J lost 8 bases, with 8 bases between them. CDR3 length equals 11 residues. This CDR3 is CASRTSYEQFF. In DNA form, the CDR3 reads TGTGCCAGCAGGACTAGTTATGAGCAGTTCTTC.

The V call is TRBV30, the J call TRBJ2-5; D is uncertain. Between the trimmed V and J ends, which lost 2 bases and 6 bases, there was a span of 10 bases. The CDR3 loop spans 12 amino acids. Germline CDR1 and CDR2: GTSNPN and SVGIG (reference sequence). This CDR3 is CAWSQDPKTQYF. For the CDR3, the DNA is TGTGCCTGGAGTCAGGATCCTAAGACCCAGTACTTC.

This clone was detected a few times. This CDR3 reads CASSPNQGIGQYF. CDR3 nucleotide sequence: TGTGCCAGCAGCCCGAACCAGGGTATCGGGCAGTACTTC. The chain employs TRBV5-8 and TRBJ2-7, with D possibly being TRBD1 (5 bases). There are 13 residues in the CDR3. Germline values: CDR1 SGHTS, CDR2 YDEGEE. Trimming cost V 4 bases and J 9 bases, with 17 bases left between them.

The chain uses TRBV5-6 and TRBJ2-3, with 10 bases lining up with TRBD2. V was pared by 0 bases and J by 5 bases, with 6 bases of the junction left unmatched. Germline V lookup: CDR1 SGHDT, CDR2 YYEEEE. There are 16 residues in the CDR3. The CDR3 protein is CASSLDVAGGGDTQYF. In nucleotides, the CDR3 is TGTGCCAGCAGCTTGGATGTAGCGGGGGGAGGAGATACGCAGTATTTT.

The chain employs TRBV6-2 or TRBV6-3 and TRBJ2-7; the D gene is possibly TRBD1 (5 bases). The CDR3 has 15 residues. The germline V and J ends were trimmed by 7 bases and 2 bases, with 18 bases remaining between them. CDR1 is MNHEY and CDR2 is SVGEGT in the germline V gene. CDR3 in amino acids: CASTPRIDSPYEQYF. The DNA of the CDR3 is TGTGCCAGCACCCCCCGGATAGACAGCCCCTACGAGCAGTACTTC.

J is TRBJ1-2 and V is TRBV7-9; 7 bases align to TRBD1. This CDR3 region has 14 residues. Germline trimming cut 1 base from V and 2 bases from J; bases unmatched to any gene: 1. Germline V lookup: CDR1 SEHNR, CDR2 FQNEAQ (reference sequence). CDR3 sequence (DNA): TGTGCCAGCAGCTTAGGGACAGGAAACTATGGCTACACCTTC. Protein sequence: CASSLGTGNYGYTF. The whole variable domain, remainder taken from reference TRBV7-9 and TRBJ1-2, is DTGVSQNPRHKITKRGQNVTFRCDPISEHNRLYWYRQTLGQGPEFLTYFQNEAQLEKSRLLSDRFSAERPKGSFSTLEIQRTEQGDSAMYLCASSLGTGNYGYTFGSGTRLTVV.

The V and J genes are TRBV9 and TRBJ2-7, with 7 bases fitting TRBD2. Germline V lookup: CDR1 SGDLS, CDR2 YYNGEE. The CDR3 extends over 16 amino acids. Trimming cost V 4 bases and J 2 bases; bases outside gene matches: 12. The CDR3 reads CASSRQVGGGTYEQYF. DNA of the CDR3: TGTGCCAGCAGCCGGCAGGTGGGCGGGGGTACCTACGAGCAGTACTTC.

This clone appeared a few times. The chain couples TRBV6-5 to TRBJ2-2, with D perhaps TRBD2 (5 bases). CDR3 length: 14 residues. Germline assignment: CDR1 MNHEY and CDR2 SVGAGI. The V end lost 4 bases, the J end lost 4 bases, and 10 bases lay between the germline ends. The CDR3 protein is CASSLDFTTGELFF. The CDR3 DNA reads TGTGCCAGCAGTTTGGACTTCACCACCGGGGAGCTGTTTTTT.

The V and J genes are TRBV2 and TRBJ1-5; the D gene is possibly TRBD1 (5 bases). The CDR3 runs to 14 residues. From germline, CDR1 is SNHLY and CDR2 FYNNEI. Between the trimmed V and J ends, which lost 10 bases and 7 bases, there was a span of 20 bases. The CDR3 DNA reads as TGTGCCACCGACCTCCCAGGGAGCGGACAGCCCCAGCATTTT. Translation: CATDLPGSGQPQHF.

This clone was counted between two and nine times. The V gene is TRBV28, the J gene TRBJ1-4; 9 bases agree with TRBD1. The CDR3 length is 12 residues. The V gene end was trimmed by 7 bases and the J gene end by 8 bases; junction bases not matched to a gene: 2. Germline V gives CDR1 MDHEN, CDR2 SYDVKM. CDR3 loop: CASIDRGEKLFF. CDR3 sequence (DNA): TGTGCCAGCATCGACAGGGGGGAAAAACTGTTTTTT.

The chain joins TRBV19 to TRBJ1-5; perhaps TRBD1 as D (5 bases). V was clipped by 6 bases and J by 8 bases, with 11 bases between them. Germline V gene sequence: CDR1 LNHDA, CDR2 SQIVND (reference sequence). CDR3 length equals 12 residues. CDR3 coding DNA: TGTGCCAGTAGCTTGGGGGGAAAGCCCCAGCATTTT. Its protein product is CASSLGGKPQHF.

V usage is TRBV5-8 and J usage is TRBJ1-3; D remains unclear. CDR1 is SGHTS and CDR2 is YDEGEE in the germline V gene. The CDR3 spans 17 residues. V was trimmed by 4 bases and J by 0 bases, leaving 17 bases between them. This CDR3 is CASSPVRKVYSGNTIYF. The CDR3, as DNA: TGTGCCAGCAGCCCCGTGCGGAAGGTCTACTCTGGAAACACCATATATTTT.

This clone was observed once. V is TRBV11-2 and J is TRBJ2-1, with D perhaps being TRBD1 or TRBD2 (6 bases each). This CDR3 spans 15 amino acids. Trimming left V 5 bases short and J 0 bases short, with 11 bases between. Germline values: CDR1 SGHAT, CDR2 FQNNGV. CDR3 in amino acids: CASSGGRASYNEQFF. The CDR3 DNA reads TGTGCCAGCAGCGGGGGGCGAGCCTCCTACAATGAGCAGTTCTTC.

This chain connects TRBV4-2 to TRBJ2-2; 9 nucleotides line up with TRBD2. The CDR3 has 18 amino acids. V lost 0 bases and J lost 1; bases outside the gene matches: 6. The germline CDR1 and CDR2 sequences are LGHNA and YNFKEQ. The DNA of the CDR3 is TGTGCCAGCAGCCAAGAGATTAGCGGGGGCCGGAACACCGGGGAGCTGTTTTTT. This codes for CASSQEISGGRNTGELFF.

This sequence joins TRBV30 and TRBJ1-5, with a tentative D call TRBD1 (5 bases). CDR1 is GTSNPN and CDR2 is SVGIG in the germline V gene (reference sequence). CDR3 length equals 16 residues. With 0 bases removed from V and 3 bases from J, the gap between germline ends came to 15 bases. CDR3 coding DNA: TGTGCCTGGAGTGTGGGTAGGGGACCTATCAATCAGCCCCAGCATTTT. Translation gives CAWSVGRGPINQPQHF.

The sample holds one count of this clone. The chain joins TRBV5-1 to TRBJ2-1; TRBD2 agrees at 10 bases. Trimming removed 6 bases from V and 8 bases from J; junction bases left unmatched: 8. Per the germline V gene, CDR1 is SGHRS and CDR2 is YFSETQ. The CDR3 loop spans 14 amino acids. The CDR3 region has the DNA TGCGCCAGCAAACCAGCGGGGGGGCTGTATGAGCAGTTCTTC. Protein sequence: CASKPAGGLYEQFF. The whole variable domain, filled in from reference TRBV5-1 and TRBJ2-1, reads KAGVTQTPRYLIKTRGQQVTLSCSPISGHRSVSWYQQTPGQGLQFLFEYFSETQRNKGNFPGRFSGRQFSNSRSEMNVSTLELGDSALYLCASKPAGGLYEQFFGPGTRLTVL.

The J gene is TRBJ1-2, the V gene TRBV6-5; D is uncertain. Germline CDR1 and CDR2: MNHEY and SVGAGI. The CDR3 totals 10 residues. The V end lost 8 bases, the J end lost 7 bases, and 8 bases lay between the germline ends. The CDR3 DNA follows: TGTGCCAGCTCAATGGGTGGCTACACCTTC. It codes for CASSMGGYTF.